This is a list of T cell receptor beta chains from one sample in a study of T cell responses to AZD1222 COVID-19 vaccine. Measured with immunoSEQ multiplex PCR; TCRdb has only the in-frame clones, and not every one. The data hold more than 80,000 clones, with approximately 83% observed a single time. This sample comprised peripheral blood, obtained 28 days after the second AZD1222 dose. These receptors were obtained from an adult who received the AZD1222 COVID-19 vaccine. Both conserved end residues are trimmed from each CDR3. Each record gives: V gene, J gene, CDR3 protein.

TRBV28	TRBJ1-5	ASSGPGDSANQPQH
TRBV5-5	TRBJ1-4	ASSPWGDKLF
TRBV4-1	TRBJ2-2	ASSQRIGGPYSDTGELF
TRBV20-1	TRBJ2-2	SARFGQGLF
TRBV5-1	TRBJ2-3	ASSFSSGDHTQY
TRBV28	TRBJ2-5	ASSVGQPVLKTQY
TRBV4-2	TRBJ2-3	ASSQEGGGSDTQY
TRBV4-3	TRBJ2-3	ASSPSIGDTQY
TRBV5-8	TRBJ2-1	ASRTSGTSYNEQF
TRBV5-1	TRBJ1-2	ASSLGQGYNYGYT
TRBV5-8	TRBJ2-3	ASSLARTSGKSSTDTQY
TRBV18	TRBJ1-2	ASSPDRGDYGYT
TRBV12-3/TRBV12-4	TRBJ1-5	ASSPGAVQPQH
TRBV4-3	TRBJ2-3	ASSQDATGYTDTQY
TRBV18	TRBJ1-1	ASSPKGQNTEAF
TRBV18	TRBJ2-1	ASSPQDSSYNEQF
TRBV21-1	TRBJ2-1	ASSAIDRGVYNEQF
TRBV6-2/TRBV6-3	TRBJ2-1	ASSYSQGSYNEQF
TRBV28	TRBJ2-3	ASRPQGISTDTQY
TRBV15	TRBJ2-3	ATRQGDFTDTQY
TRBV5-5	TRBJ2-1	ASSLRASYNEQF
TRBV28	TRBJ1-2	ASSDLDRGARYGYT
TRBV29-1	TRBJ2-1	SVFWASGKTRNEQF
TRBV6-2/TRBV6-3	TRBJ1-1	ASSYRATGGVAEAF
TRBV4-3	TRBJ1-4	ASSLGTGGEKLF
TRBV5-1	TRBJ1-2	ASSPGRLYGYT
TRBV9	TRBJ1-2	ASSVSPQANYGYT
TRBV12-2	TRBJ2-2	ASRLGGRAASGELF
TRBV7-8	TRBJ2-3	ASSLLMTSGGTDTQY
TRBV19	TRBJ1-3	ASSDSGGFGNTIY
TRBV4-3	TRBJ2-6	ASSQLAGGLPGANVLT